These 10 T cell receptor beta chains share one sample of origin, sequenced in a study of OX40 agonist ivuxolimab in advanced cancers. The table came from immunoSEQ multiplex PCR; TCRdb's copy has only in-frame clones and leaves some out. The table includes fewer than 110,000 clones, roughly 90% detected once. Source: CD4+ or CD8+ T cells sorted from blood, taken in a trial of the OX40 agonist ivuxolimab. These receptors came from an adult with an advanced solid tumor such as melanoma, head and neck, liver or kidney cancer.

This chain joins TRBV7-2 and TRBJ2-7; D gene uncertain. Germline V gene sequence: CDR1 SGHTA, CDR2 FQGNSA. This CDR3 has 14 amino acids. Between the trimmed V and J ends, which lost 7 bases and 5 bases, there was a span of 18 bases. The chain's CDR3 is CASNPMRISDEQYF. The DNA for the CDR3 is TGTGCCAGCAACCCAATGAGGATAAGTGACGAGCAGTACTTC.

The V call is TRBV6-6, the J call TRBJ1-3; TRBD1 matches at 7 bases. The J segment lost 4 bases and the V segment lost 6 bases, leaving 3 bases of the junction unmatched. The V gene's germline CDR1 is MNHNY and CDR2 SVGAGI (reference sequence). There are 13 residues in the CDR3. CDR3 sequence: CASRGGRGNTIYF. The CDR3 DNA sequence: TGTGCCAGCAGAGGGGGCAGAGGAAACACCATATATTTT.

The rearrangement joins TRBV7-9 to TRBJ2-1; tentatively, D is TRBD2 (6 bases). The V end lost 4 bases, the J end lost 4 bases, and 14 bases lay between the germline ends. The germline V gene has CDR1 SEHNR and CDR2 FQNEAQ (reference sequence). This CDR3 is built from 15 residues. The CDR3 region has the DNA TGTGCCAGCAGCTGGGACTGGGGGGAATACAATGAGCAGTTCTTC. Its protein product is CASSWDWGEYNEQFF.

The chain is built from TRBV7-8 and TRBJ2-1; TRBD2 matches 13 bases. J was trimmed by 4 bases and V by 5 bases; bases with no gene match: 5. Germline V gene data show CDR1 as SGHVS and CDR2 as FQNEAQ. The CDR3 has 16 residues. This chain's CDR3 is CASSPGTSGAYNEQFF. The CDR3 DNA reads TGTGCCAGCAGCCCTGGGACTAGCGGGGCTTACAATGAGCAGTTCTTC.

The V and J genes are TRBV29-1 and TRBJ2-2; 11 nucleotides match TRBD1. The CDR3 totals 14 residues. From germline, CDR1 is SQVTM and CDR2 ANQGSEA. Losses at the gene ends were 4 bases for V and 7 bases for J; bases not matched to a gene: 5. The CDR3 nucleotides are TGCAGCGTTGGGGACAGGGGGAAGAACGGGGAGCTGTTTTTT. It is translated as CSVGDRGKNGELFF.

The J gene is TRBJ2-7, the V gene TRBV27; the match to TRBD2 covers 10 bases. The junction had 4 bases not matched to a gene; V was cut back by 5 bases and J by 3 bases. Germline V gene sequence: CDR1 MNHEY, CDR2 SMNVEV (reference sequence). CDR3 length equals 14 residues. For the CDR3, the DNA is TGTGCCAGCAGTAAACTAGCGGGGAACTACGAGCAGTACTTC. It codes for CASSKLAGNYEQYF.

The chain is built from TRBV5-4 and TRBJ1-2; tentatively, D is TRBD1 (6 bases). Trimming removed 1 base at V and 8 bases at J, with 21 bases between. The CDR3 has 16 residues. Germline values: CDR1 SGHNT, CDR2 YYREEE (reference sequence). The CDR3, as DNA: TGTGCCAGCAGCTTGTTCTCCGGGACAACGGCGGGGGGCTACACCTTC. Its protein is CASSLFSGTTAGGYTF. The full variable domain, in which reference TRBV5-4 and TRBJ1-2 provide the parts outside the CDR3, is ETGVTQSPTHLIKTRGQQVTLRCSSQSGHNTVSWYQQALGQGPQFIFQYYREEENGRGNFPPRFSGLQFPNYSSELNVNALELDDSALYLCASSLFSGTTAGGYTFGSGTRLTVV.

V and J are TRBV4-1 and TRBJ1-5; perhaps TRBD1 as D (6 bases). This CDR3 is 17 amino acids long. The V and J ends lost 4 bases and 0 bases respectively, with 16 bases between them. Germline V lookup: CDR1 MGHRA, CDR2 YSYEKL. The CDR3 loop is CASSRQVGGYSNQPQHF. CDR3 DNA: TGCGCCAGCAGCCGACAGGTTGGGGGATATAGCAATCAGCCCCAGCATTTT.

As regards this clone: A junction end diverges from the germline sequence, so it may reflect a read error. The rearrangement joins TRBV19 to TRBJ2-3; 7 bases line up with TRBD1. The CDR3 covers 16 residues. In germline, CDR1 is LNHDA, CDR2 SQIVND (reference sequence). CDR3 nucleotide sequence: TGTGCCAGCAGTAACGGTGGGGACAGCCGCACAGATACGCAGTATTTT. It is translated as CASSNGGDSRTDTQYF.

V is TRBV25-1 and J is TRBJ1-6, with D possibly being TRBD1 (6 bases). Trimming removed 2 bases from V and 8 bases from J, with 13 bases in between. Germline values: CDR1 MGHDK, CDR2 SYGVNS. This CDR3 spans 15 amino acids. This chain's CDR3 is CASSERRGADSPLHF. The CDR3 DNA reads TGTGCCAGCAGTGAAAGGAGGGGGGCGGATTCACCCCTCCACTTT.